This T cell receptor (beta chain) was documented in a study of T cell responses to AZD1222 COVID-19 vaccine. At the level of the study: Second-dose intervals of approximately 4 or approximately 12 weeks were pooled. Study-level points and caveats: Along spike, vaccine-associated CD4 TCRs were found throughout, with dominance at 160-218 and 743-854. Seropositive status at baseline applied to only five or six AZD1222 recipients.

In regard to this clone: Its specificity is not known.

The protocol was immunoSEQ multiplex PCR, while the TCRdb copy is restricted to in-frame clones and leaves out a portion. Of more than 100,000 clones in the sample, 70% to 90% were seen once. V lost 4 bases to trimming and J lost 2 bases, with 16 bases between them. CDR3 length: 16 residues. The germline CDR1 and CDR2 sequences are SGHRS and YFSETQ. The origin of this receptor is an adult in good health. The sample consisted of peripheral blood, taken on day 0 of AZD1222 vaccination. This sequence joins TRBV5-1 and TRBJ1-3; no clear D gene. The CDR3 DNA is TGCGCCAGCAGCCGAGGAGGAGCGGAAACTGGAAACACCATATATTTT. Amino acids: CASSRGGAETGNTIYF.